What follows are 25 T cell receptor beta chains derived from one specimen sequenced in a study of T cells after yellow fever vaccination. In TCRdb, the 5' RACE reads were re-called with MiXCR into one record per CDR3 protein. Of hundreds of thousands of distinct CDR3 sequences listed, approximately 19% are singletons. The specimen was PBMCs, collected before the yellow fever booster vaccination. These receptors were taken from a man younger than 35 who received the YFV17D yellow fever vaccine.

The chain couples TRBV10-3 to TRBJ1-2; D is possibly TRBD1 (5 bases). Germline values: CDR1 ENHRY, CDR2 SYGVKD. V lost 8 bases to trimming and J lost 4 bases, with 14 bases between them. The CDR3 sequence is 13 residues long. CDR3 nucleotides: TGTGCCATCTCGAGTTCAGGGATCTATGGCTACACCTTC. It is translated as CAISSSGIYGYTF.

The chain recombines TRBV20-1 with TRBJ1-5; D may be TRBD1 (6 bases). Per the germline V gene, CDR1 is DFQATT and CDR2 is SNEGSKA (reference sequence). The CDR3 spans 15 residues. The V gene lost 6 bases and the J gene lost 6 bases, with 21 bases spanning the gap. The CDR3: CSATAGGGDSQPQHF. The CDR3 nucleotides read TGCAGTGCAACTGCTGGGGGGGGCGATAGTCAGCCCCAGCATTTT.

This clonotype was seen just once. The chain joins TRBV20-1 to TRBJ1-4; perhaps TRBD1 as D (5 bases). In germline, CDR1 is DFQATT, CDR2 SNEGSKA (reference sequence). This CDR3 is built from 16 residues. V lost 0 bases and J lost 2, with 13 bases in between. CDR3 in DNA: TGCAGTGCTAGAGATCTATTGTGGGGGACTAATGAAAAACTGTTTTTT. It specifies CSARDLLWGTNEKLFF.

This clonotype was seen more than once but under ten times. The chain carries TRBV5-1 and TRBJ2-1; 7 positions agree with TRBD1. The CDR3 totals 14 residues. CDR1 and CDR2 from the germline V gene are SGHRS and YFSETQ. With V trimmed by 4 bases and J by 6 bases, 7 bases remained unmatched. The CDR3 here is CASSPTGSSNEQFF. Here the CDR3 DNA reads TGCGCCAGCAGCCCGACAGGGTCTAGCAATGAGCAGTTCTTC.

The CDR3 spells CSALPTADTQYF. CDR3 DNA: TGCAGCGCCCTCCCTACCGCCGATACGCAGTATTTT. The genes are TRBV29-1 and TRBJ2-3; D call uncertain. Germline V gene data show CDR1 as SQVTM and CDR2 as ANQGSEA. The CDR3 consists of 12 residues. Trimming shortened V by 7 bases and J by 6 bases, and 14 bases separated the two germline ends.

This sequence joins TRBV30 and TRBJ1-4; D might be TRBD1 (5 bases). This CDR3 has 15 amino acids. The germline V gene encodes CDR1 GTSNPN and CDR2 SVGIG (reference sequence). The ends were cut back, 0 bases at V and 11 bases at J, with 19 bases in the middle. The CDR3 here is CAWSVTRGLSVKLFF. DNA for the CDR3: TGTGCCTGGAGTGTAACCCGGGGGTTGTCGGTGAAACTGTTTTTT.

In its sample, this clonotype was seen a few times. The chain joins TRBV6-5 to TRBJ2-2; D call uncertain. The CDR3 is 15 amino acids. V lost 2 bases and J lost 1, with 8 bases in between. The V gene's germline CDR1 is MNHEY and CDR2 SVGAGI. In DNA, the CDR3 is TGTGCCAGCAGTTACGGCCCGAGGAACACCGGGGAGCTGTTTTTT. It specifies CASSYGPRNTGELFF.

There are a few counts of this clonotype. At one boundary the junction diverges from the germline segment, which might be a read error. The chain is built from TRBV7-9 and TRBJ2-2, with D possibly TRBD1 on 7 matching bases. The CDR3 is 15 amino acids. CDR1 and CDR2 from the germline V gene are SEHNR and FQNEAQ (reference sequence). The CDR3 DNA sequence: TGTGCCAGCAGTATCCAGGGGGGATCACCGGGGAGCTTGTCCTTT. It yields the protein CASSIQGGSPGSLSF.

J is TRBJ1-1 and V is TRBV7-2; D not certain. Germline V gene lookup returns CDR1 SGHTA and CDR2 FQGNSA. V was trimmed by 5 bases and J by 2 bases, leaving 12 bases between them. There are 14 residues in the CDR3. CDR3 nucleotide sequence: TGTGCCAGCAGCCCCCAGAGAGTCAACACTGAAGCTTTCTTT. Residues: CASSPQRVNTEAFF.

This sequence joins TRBV6-2 or TRBV6-3 and TRBJ2-1, with TRBD2 identical over 9 bases. Germline CDR1 MNHEY, CDR2 SVGEGT. The trim removed 7 bases at V and 4 bases at J, leaving 2 bases unmatched. The CDR3 has 13 amino acids. DNA of the CDR3: TGTGCCAGCACTAGCGGGGATTACAATGAGCAGTTCTTC. As protein: CASTSGDYNEQFF.

The chain employs TRBV4-1 and TRBJ1-5, with D hard to call. CDR1 is MGHRA and CDR2 is YSYEKL in the germline V gene. Trimming shortened V by 3 bases and J by 5 bases, and 17 bases separated the two germline ends. The CDR3 spans 16 residues. The CDR3 region is CASSQVPTRADQPQHF. The DNA for the CDR3 is TGCGCCAGCAGCCAGGTTCCGACCAGAGCGGATCAGCCCCAGCATTTT.

The chain couples TRBV20-1 to TRBJ2-3; D possibly uses TRBD1 or TRBD2 (6 bases each). The V gene lost 6 bases and the J gene lost 4 bases, with 20 bases spanning the gap. Germline assignment: CDR1 DFQATT and CDR2 SNEGSKA (reference sequence). The CDR3 is 15 amino acids. This CDR3 reads CSAPAVPRGPDTQYF. Here the CDR3 DNA reads TGCAGTGCACCGGCTGTGCCCCGGGGGCCAGATACGCAGTATTTT.

This clonotype appeared a few times. The chain couples TRBV5-1 to TRBJ1-2, with D unclear. Germline V gene sequence: CDR1 SGHRS, CDR2 YFSETQ. The CDR3 length is 14 residues. V shed 3 bases and J shed 0 bases, with 9 bases lying between them. CDR3 coding DNA: TGCGCCAGCAGCTCTGAAGGGACTAACTATGGCTACACCTTC. Translated, it gives CASSSEGTNYGYTF.

This clonotype occurred a few times. V and J are TRBV4-3 and TRBJ2-3, with 12 bases identical to TRBD2. V shed 3 bases and J 5 bases; nucleotides not matched to a gene: 6. The CDR3 is 16 residues long. In germline, CDR1 is LGHNA, CDR2 YSLEER. CDR3 nucleotides: TGCGCCAGCAGCCAGGCTAGCGGGGGGGCCGGAGATACGCAGTATTTT. Amino acid sequence: CASSQASGGAGDTQYF.

This clonotype has more than one count but fewer than ten. This chain joins TRBV7-6 and TRBJ2-3, with D perhaps matching TRBD2 (7 bases). CDR1 and CDR2 (germline): SGHVS, FNYEAQ. The CDR3 has 16 residues. V was shortened by 0 bases and J by 6 bases, with 16 bases between the two germline ends. The CDR3 region is CASSLAFRGAADTQYF. CDR3 in DNA: TGTGCCAGCAGCTTAGCGTTCCGGGGGGCGGCTGATACGCAGTATTTT.

This chain joins TRBV30 and TRBJ1-1, with a tentative D call TRBD1 (5 bases). The CDR3 extends over 13 amino acids. Germline CDR1 is GTSNPN and CDR2 is SVGIG (reference sequence). Trimming pared 4 bases from V and 5 bases from J, leaving 14 bases between. The CDR3 bases are TGTGCCTGGACGCCAGGGTCTCGGACTGAAGCTTTCTTT. It is translated as CAWTPGSRTEAFF.

V and J are TRBV9 and TRBJ2-5; D might be TRBD2 (7 bases). The V and J ends lost 0 bases and 5 bases respectively, with 14 bases between them. This CDR3 is 15 amino acids long. The germline V gene encodes CDR1 SGDLS and CDR2 YYNGEE. The CDR3 spells CASSVAPGGEETQYF. The CDR3 DNA reads as TGTGCCAGCAGCGTAGCCCCGGGGGGCGAGGAGACCCAGTACTTC.

V is TRBV6-2 or TRBV6-3 and J is TRBJ2-3, with a possible D match to TRBD2 (5 bases). The CDR3 consists of 13 residues. The V end lost 8 bases, the J end lost 4 bases, and 13 bases lay between the germline ends. CDR1 and CDR2 (germline): MNHEY, SVGEGT. CDR3 loop: CASRPHGADTQYF. The CDR3 DNA follows: TGTGCCAGCCGACCGCACGGGGCAGATACGCAGTATTTT.

This clonotype was observed a handful of times. This chain joins TRBV27 and TRBJ1-2; a possible D gene is TRBD1 (6 bases). Germline lookup yields CDR1 MNHEY and CDR2 SMNVEV (reference sequence). Between the trimmed V and J ends, which lost 4 bases and 6 bases, there was a span of 18 bases. The CDR3 consists of 15 residues. As DNA, the CDR3 is TGTGCCAGCAGTTCCTACAGGGACCCGGATGATGGCTACACCTTC. Amino acid sequence: CASSSYRDPDDGYTF.

V gene TRBV12-3 or TRBV12-4 combines with J gene TRBJ2-1; possible D gene TRBD1, 5 bases. This CDR3 comprises 13 residues. V lost 2 bases to trimming and J lost 7 bases, with 9 bases between them. The CDR3 protein is CASSLLRVNEQFF. In DNA, the CDR3 is TGTGCCAGCAGTTTACTCAGGGTTAATGAGCAGTTCTTC.

The chain's CDR3 is CASSKTDRGVYNEQFF. CDR3 DNA sequence: TGTGCCAGCAGCAAAACGGACAGGGGGGTCTACAATGAGCAGTTCTTC. The V gene is TRBV7-8, the J gene TRBJ2-1; 10 bases line up with TRBD1. J gave up 3 bases and V 5 bases, and 7 bases lay outside the gene matches. This CDR3 region has 16 residues. Germline CDR1 and CDR2: SGHVS and FQNEAQ.

The rearrangement joins TRBV20-1 to TRBJ2-5; no clear D gene. The V end lost 1 base, the J end lost 7 bases, and 10 bases lay between the germline ends. The CDR3 is made up of 12 amino acids. CDR1 DFQATT and CDR2 SNEGSKA come from the germline V gene (reference sequence). CDR3 coding DNA: TGCAGTGCTAGAGGCCCCGCAGGGACCCAGTACTTC. Amino acid sequence: CSARGPAGTQYF.

There are a few counts of this clonotype. J is TRBJ1-2 and V is TRBV15; 7 nucleotides agree with TRBD1. V lost 8 bases and J lost 3; bases outside the gene matches: 6. CDR3 length equals 13 residues. The germline CDR1 and CDR2 sequences are LNHNV and YYDKDF (reference sequence). CDR3 DNA sequence: TGTGCCACCGGCCAGGGGGTGGACTATGGCTACACCTTC. This gives the protein CATGQGVDYGYTF.

This clonotype was observed a handful of times. The V gene is TRBV20-1, the J gene TRBJ2-7; TRBD2 agrees at 10 bases. This CDR3 has 13 amino acids. Germline V gene data show CDR1 as DFQATT and CDR2 as SNEGSKA (reference sequence). In DNA, the CDR3 is TGCAATGCCTCACTAGCGGGGTACCCCGAGCAGTACTTC. Protein product: CNASLAGYPEQYF.

The chain carries TRBV11-2 and TRBJ2-1; 12 bases line up with TRBD1. Germline trimming cut 5 bases from V and 5 bases from J; bases unmatched to any gene: 16. The CDR3 length is 19 residues. Germline CDR1 is SGHAT and CDR2 is FQNNGV. DNA for the CDR3: TGTGCCAGCAGCCCCTCAGGGGGGACAGGGGGCGCGAGCGACAATGAGCAGTTCTTC. It specifies CASSPSGGTGGASDNEQFF.